The T cell receptor (beta chain) described here comes from a study of CD8 T cells in ankylosing spondylitis. Quantitative 5'-RACE with molecular barcodes was used to make the TCR beta libraries. MiXCR was run by TCRdb on the 5' RACE reads, yielding one entry per CDR3 protein. The table has some 250,000 distinct CDR3 sequences, 20% to 30% seen once. Study findings and constraints: CD8+ cells made up the disease-linked clones, which were relatively rare in peripheral blood.

The CDR3 loop spans 16 amino acids. Per germline, CDR1 SEHNR and CDR2 FQNEAQ (reference sequence). V gave up 5 bases and J gave up 4 bases, with 18 bases separating them. About this clonotype: Its cognate antigen is unknown.

The origin of this receptor is a male donor with ankylosing spondylitis or in good health (not recorded which). The chain couples TRBV7-9 to TRBJ2-1; D may correspond to TRBD1 or TRBD2 (5 bases each). The material sequenced was blood, either unsorted or a sorted T cell fraction (not recorded which). The DNA of the CDR3 is TGTGCCAGCAGCCCCCGGTTGAGGGGAGCATACAATGAGCAGTTCTTC. Translating it yields CASSPRLRGAYNEQFF.